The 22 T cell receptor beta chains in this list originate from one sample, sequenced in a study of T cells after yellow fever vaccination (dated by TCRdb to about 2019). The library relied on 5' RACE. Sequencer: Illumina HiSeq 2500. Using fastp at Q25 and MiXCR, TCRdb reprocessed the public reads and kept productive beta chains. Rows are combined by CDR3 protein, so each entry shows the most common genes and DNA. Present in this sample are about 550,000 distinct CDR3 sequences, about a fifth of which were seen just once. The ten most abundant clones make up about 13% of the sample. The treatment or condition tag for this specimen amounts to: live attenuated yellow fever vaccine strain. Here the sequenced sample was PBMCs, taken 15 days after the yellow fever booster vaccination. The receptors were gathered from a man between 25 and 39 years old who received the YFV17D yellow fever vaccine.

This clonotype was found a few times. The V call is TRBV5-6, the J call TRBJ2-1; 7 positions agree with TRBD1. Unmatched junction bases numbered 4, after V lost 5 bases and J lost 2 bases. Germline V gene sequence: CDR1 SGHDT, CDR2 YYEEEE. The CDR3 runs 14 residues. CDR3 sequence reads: CASSYDRAYNEQFF. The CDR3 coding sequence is TGTGCCAGCAGTTACGACAGGGCCTACAATGAGCAGTTCTTC.

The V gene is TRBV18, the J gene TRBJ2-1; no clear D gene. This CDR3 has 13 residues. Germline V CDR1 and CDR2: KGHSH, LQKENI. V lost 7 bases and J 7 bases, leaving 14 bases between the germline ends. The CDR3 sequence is CASFPPGANEQFF. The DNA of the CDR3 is TGTGCCAGCTTCCCTCCGGGCGCGAATGAGCAGTTCTTC.

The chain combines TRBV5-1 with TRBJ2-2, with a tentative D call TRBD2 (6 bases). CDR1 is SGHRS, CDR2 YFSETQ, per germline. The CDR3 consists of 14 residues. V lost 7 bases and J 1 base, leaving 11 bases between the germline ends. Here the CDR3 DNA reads TGCGCCAGCGGAGGAGGGAGGAACACCGGGGAGCTGTTTTTT. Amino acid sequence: CASGGGRNTGELFF.

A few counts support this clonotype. In nucleotides, the CDR3 is TGCAGTGCCAATCCACTAGCGGGAGAGGGTGAGCAGTACTTC. This codes for CSANPLAGEGEQYF. The chain has TRBV20-1 and TRBJ2-7; 11 bases are a match to TRBD2. Germline-derived CDR1 and CDR2 are DFQATT and SNEGSKA (reference sequence). V lost 6 bases to trimming and J lost 7 bases; unmatched junction nucleotides: 11. The CDR3 covers 14 residues.

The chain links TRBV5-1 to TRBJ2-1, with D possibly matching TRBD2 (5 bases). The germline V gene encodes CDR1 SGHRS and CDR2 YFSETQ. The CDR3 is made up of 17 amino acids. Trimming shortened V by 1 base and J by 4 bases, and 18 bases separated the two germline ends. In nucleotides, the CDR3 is TGCGCCAGCAGCTTGCGCCCGCCGGGGAGCGAGTACAATGAGCAGTTCTTC. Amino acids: CASSLRPPGSEYNEQFF.

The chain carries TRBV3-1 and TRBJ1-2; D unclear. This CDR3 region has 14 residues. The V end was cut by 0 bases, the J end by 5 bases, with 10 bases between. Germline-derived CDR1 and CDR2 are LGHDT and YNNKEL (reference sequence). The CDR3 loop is CASSQDTVRYGYTF. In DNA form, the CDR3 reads TGTGCCAGCAGCCAAGACACCGTTAGGTATGGCTACACCTTC.

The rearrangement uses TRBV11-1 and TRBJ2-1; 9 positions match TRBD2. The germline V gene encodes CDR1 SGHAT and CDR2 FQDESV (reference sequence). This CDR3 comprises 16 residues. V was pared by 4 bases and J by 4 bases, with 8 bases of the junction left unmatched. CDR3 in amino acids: CASSWLTSGLYNEQFF. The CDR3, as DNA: TGTGCCAGCAGCTGGCTGACTAGCGGATTATACAATGAGCAGTTCTTC.

The CDR3 sequence is CSAASPSGFSYEQYF. The CDR3 nucleotides read TGCAGTGCGGCCTCACCGAGCGGATTCTCCTACGAGCAGTACTTC. The chain is built from TRBV20-1 and TRBJ2-7; tentative D call: TRBD2 (5 bases). The CDR3 spans 15 residues. From germline, CDR1 is DFQATT and CDR2 SNEGSKA (reference sequence). Trimming took off 6 bases at V and 0 bases at J, with 18 bases between the two ends.

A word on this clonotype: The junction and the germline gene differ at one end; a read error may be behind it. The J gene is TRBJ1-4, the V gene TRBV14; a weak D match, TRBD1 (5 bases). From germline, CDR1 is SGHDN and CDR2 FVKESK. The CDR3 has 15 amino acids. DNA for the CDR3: TGTGACAGCAGCCAAGAGGATAGACAGACTGAAAAACTGTTTTTT. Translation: CDSSQEDRQTEKLFF.

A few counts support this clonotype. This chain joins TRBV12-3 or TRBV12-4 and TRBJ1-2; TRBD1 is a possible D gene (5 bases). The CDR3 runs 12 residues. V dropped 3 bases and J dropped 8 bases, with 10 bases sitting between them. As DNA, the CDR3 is TGTGCCAGCAGTTTCCCCTCAGGGGGCTACACCTTC. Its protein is CASSFPSGGYTF.

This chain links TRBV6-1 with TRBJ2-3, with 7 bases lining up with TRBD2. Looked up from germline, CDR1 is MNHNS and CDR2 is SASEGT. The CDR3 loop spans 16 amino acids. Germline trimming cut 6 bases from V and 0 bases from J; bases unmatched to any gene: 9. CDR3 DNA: TGTGCCAGCAGCCGGCGGGAGTACTCTAGCACAGATACGCAGTATTTT. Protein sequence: CASSRREYSSTDTQYF.

CDR3 DNA: TGCAGTGCTAGAGACCATGGGACCGCCGACAATCAGCCCCAGCATTTT. Translating gives CSARDHGTADNQPQHF. The rearrangement joins TRBV20-1 to TRBJ1-5, with D tentatively TRBD1 (5 bases). The CDR3 spans 16 residues. Germline V gene lookup returns CDR1 DFQATT and CDR2 SNEGSKA (reference sequence). Between the trimmed V and J ends, which lost 0 bases and 3 bases, there was a span of 15 bases.

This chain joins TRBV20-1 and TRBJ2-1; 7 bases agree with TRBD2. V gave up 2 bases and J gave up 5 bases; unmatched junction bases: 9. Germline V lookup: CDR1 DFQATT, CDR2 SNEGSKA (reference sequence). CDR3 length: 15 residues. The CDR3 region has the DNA TGCAGTGCTAGAAGTGGCGGGAGTAACAACAATGAGCAGTTCTTC. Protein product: CSARSGGSNNNEQFF.

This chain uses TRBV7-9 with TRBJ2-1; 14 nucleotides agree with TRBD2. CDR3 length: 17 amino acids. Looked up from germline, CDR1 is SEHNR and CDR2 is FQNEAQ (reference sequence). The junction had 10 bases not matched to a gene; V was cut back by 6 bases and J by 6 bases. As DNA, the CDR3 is TGTGCCAGCAGGGTTTCGGGACTAGCGGGAGTGGGCAATGAGCAGTTCTTC. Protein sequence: CASRVSGLAGVGNEQFF. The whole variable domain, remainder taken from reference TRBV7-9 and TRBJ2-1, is DTGVSQNPRHKITKRGQNVTFRCDPISEHNRLYWYRQTLGQGPEFLTYFQNEAQLEKSRLLSDRFSAERPKGSFSTLEIQRTEQGDSAMYLCASRVSGLAGVGNEQFFGPGTRLTVL.

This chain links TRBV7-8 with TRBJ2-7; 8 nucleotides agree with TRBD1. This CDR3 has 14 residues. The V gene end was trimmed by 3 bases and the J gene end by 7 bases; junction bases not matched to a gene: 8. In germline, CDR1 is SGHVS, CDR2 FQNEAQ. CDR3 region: CASSLEQGVGEQYF. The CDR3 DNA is TGTGCCAGCAGCTTGGAACAGGGGGTTGGGGAGCAGTACTTC.

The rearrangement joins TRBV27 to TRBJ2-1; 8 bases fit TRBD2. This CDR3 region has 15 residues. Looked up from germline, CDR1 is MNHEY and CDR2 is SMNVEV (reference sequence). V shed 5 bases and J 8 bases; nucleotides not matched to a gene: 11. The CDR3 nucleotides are TGTGCCAGCAGTGCTTCCCCGGGACTAGTCCATGAGCAGTTCTTC. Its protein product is CASSASPGLVHEQFF.

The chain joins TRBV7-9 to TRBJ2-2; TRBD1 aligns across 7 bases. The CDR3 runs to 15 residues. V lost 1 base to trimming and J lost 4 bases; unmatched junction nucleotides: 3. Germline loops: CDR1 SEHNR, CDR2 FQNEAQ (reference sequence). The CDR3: CASSLGDSLTGELFF. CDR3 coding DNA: TGTGCCAGCAGCTTAGGGGACAGCCTCACCGGGGAGCTGTTTTTT.

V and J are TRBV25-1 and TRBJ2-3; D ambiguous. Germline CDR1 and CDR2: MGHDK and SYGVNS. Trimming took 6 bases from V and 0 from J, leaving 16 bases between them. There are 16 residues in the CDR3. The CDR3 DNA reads TGTGCCAGCAGCGCACTTTGGGCAGCTAGCACAGATACGCAGTATTTT. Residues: CASSALWAASTDTQYF.

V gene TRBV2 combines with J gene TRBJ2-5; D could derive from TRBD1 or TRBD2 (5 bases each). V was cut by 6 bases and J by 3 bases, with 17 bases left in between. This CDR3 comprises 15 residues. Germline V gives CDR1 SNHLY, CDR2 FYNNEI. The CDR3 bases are TGTGCCAGCAGAGGGGACGGCGAGTCCAAAGAGACCCAGTACTTC. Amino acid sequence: CASRGDGESKETQYF.

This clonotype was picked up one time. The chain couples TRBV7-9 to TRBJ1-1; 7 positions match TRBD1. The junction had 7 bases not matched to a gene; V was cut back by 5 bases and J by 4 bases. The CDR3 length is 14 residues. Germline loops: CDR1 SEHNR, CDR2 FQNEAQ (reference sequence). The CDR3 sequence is CASSKDRPGTEAFF. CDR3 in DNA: TGTGCCAGCAGCAAGGACAGGCCGGGCACTGAAGCTTTCTTT.

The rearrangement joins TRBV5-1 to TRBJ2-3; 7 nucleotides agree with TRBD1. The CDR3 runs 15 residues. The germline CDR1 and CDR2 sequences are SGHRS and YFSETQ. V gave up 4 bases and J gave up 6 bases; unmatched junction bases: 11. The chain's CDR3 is CASSLDRPPRDTQYF. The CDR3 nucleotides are TGCGCCAGCAGCCTGGACAGGCCGCCGAGGGATACGCAGTATTTT.

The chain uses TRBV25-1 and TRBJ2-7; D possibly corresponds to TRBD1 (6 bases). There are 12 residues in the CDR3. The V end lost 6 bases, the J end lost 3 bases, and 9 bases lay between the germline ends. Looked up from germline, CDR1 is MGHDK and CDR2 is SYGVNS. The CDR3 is CASSDRFYEQYF. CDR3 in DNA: TGTGCCAGCAGCGACAGGTTCTACGAGCAGTACTTC.